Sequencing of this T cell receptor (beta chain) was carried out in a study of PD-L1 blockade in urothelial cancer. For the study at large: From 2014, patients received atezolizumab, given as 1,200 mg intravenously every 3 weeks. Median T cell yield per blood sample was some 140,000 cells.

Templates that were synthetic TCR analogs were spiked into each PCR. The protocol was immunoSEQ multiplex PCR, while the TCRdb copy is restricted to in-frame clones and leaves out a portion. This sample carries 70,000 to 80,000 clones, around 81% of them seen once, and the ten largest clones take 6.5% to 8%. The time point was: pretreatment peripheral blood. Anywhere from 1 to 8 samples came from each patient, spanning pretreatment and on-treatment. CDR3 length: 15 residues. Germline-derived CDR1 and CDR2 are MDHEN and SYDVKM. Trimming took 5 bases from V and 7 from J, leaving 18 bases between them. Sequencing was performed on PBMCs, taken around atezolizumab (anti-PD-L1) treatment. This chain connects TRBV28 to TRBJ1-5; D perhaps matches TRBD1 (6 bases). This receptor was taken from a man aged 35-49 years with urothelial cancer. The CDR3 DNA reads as TGTGCCAGCAGTCCGCCCCAACAGGGAAAACAGCCCCAGCATTTT. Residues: CASSPPQQGKQPQHF.